The text below deals with one T cell receptor beta chain. No antigen is known for it. The data originate from a study of cytomegalovirus exposure and HLA in healthy donors. Findings and limits, study-wide: An analysis done earlier found most TCR beta V segments productive about 87% or about 30% of the time.

PCR employed 60 Vbeta and 13 Jbeta primers. The repertoire was sequenced with immunoSEQ multiplex PCR; TCRdb's copy has only in-frame clones and lacks some. The sample holds about 160,000 clones; about 72% are singletons and the top ten take around 2%. The CDR3 length is 12 residues. V shed 7 bases and J shed 2 bases, with 8 bases lying between them. Germline lookup yields CDR1 SQVTM and CDR2 ANQGSEA. Input material: PBMCs. The receptor comes from a man between 50 and 59 years old in good health and CMV-seropositive. J is TRBJ2-2 and V is TRBV29-1, with D possibly matching TRBD2 (5 bases). Here the CDR3 DNA reads TGCAGCGGGACTTTTAACACCGGGGAGCTGTTTTTT. Translating gives CSGTFNTGELFF.